Listed below are T cell receptor beta chains from one sample, sequenced in a study of OX40 agonist ivuxolimab in advanced cancers. Using immunoSEQ multiplex PCR, the repertoire was profiled, and TCRdb retains in-frame clones only, with some absent. The sample has roughly 76,000 clones, 84% seen once. The sample was CD4+ or CD8+ T cells sorted from blood, taken in a trial of the OX40 agonist ivuxolimab. The receptors derive from an adult with an advanced solid tumor such as melanoma, head and neck, liver or kidney cancer. Both conserved end residues are part of each CDR3. Fields, in order: clone size, D gene, V gene, J gene, CDR3 DNA, CDR3 protein. D genes are given only for firm matches. Not all rows give a size; the values are once, few, many and, for expanded clones, a class.

.	.	TRBV9	TRBJ2-3	TGTGCCAGCAGCGCGCGACAGACCACAGATACGCAGTATTTT	CASSARQTTDTQYF
.	.	TRBV19	TRBJ2-2	TGTGCCAGTAGTATCTCTAGCACGTCCGGGGAGCTGTTTTTT	CASSISSTSGELFF
once	.	TRBV6-1	TRBJ2-1	TGTGCCAGCAGTGAAGCGGCCCAGGGAAGAGATTGGTTCTTC	CASSEAAQGRDWFF
.	.	TRBV5-1	TRBJ2-5	TGCGCCAGCACACCCCGGGGGAACCAAGAGACCCAGTACTTC	CASTPRGNQETQYF
once	TRBD1	TRBV19	TRBJ1-1	TGTGCCAGTAGTACTCAGGGGGCGGTGAACACTGAAGCTTTCTTT	CASSTQGAVNTEAFF
few	.	TRBV5-1	TRBJ1-4	TGCGCCAGCACCCCGGGGGGGATTGATGAAAAACTGTTTTTT	CASTPGGIDEKLFF
.	.	TRBV2	TRBJ2-2	TGTGCCAGCAGTCGGGGTCGGAACACCGGGGAGCTGTTTTTT	CASSRGRNTGELFF
few	.	TRBV11-2	TRBJ1-1	TGTGCCAGCAGCTTTTTATCGGGAGTTACTGAAGCTTTCTTT	CASSFLSGVTEAFF
medium-sized	.	TRBV5-5	TRBJ1-2	TGTGCCAGCAGCTTGCGGACTGGCTACACCTTC	CASSLRTGYTF
.	.	TRBV7-2	TRBJ1-2	TGTGCCAGCAGCTTGGTTCTCTATGGCTACACCTTC	CASSLVLYGYTF
.	TRBD1	TRBV4-1	TRBJ1-4	TGCGCCAGCAGCCAAGATGCTTTCTCGGGACAGGGGGTTTATGAAAAACTGTTTTTT	CASSQDAFSGQGVYEKLFF
.	.	TRBV6-5	TRBJ1-6	TGTGCCGGCAGCCAAGAGACGGACTATTCACCCCTCCACTTT	CAGSQETDYSPLHF
few	TRBD1	TRBV27	TRBJ1-6	TGTGCCAGCAGTTTAAGTTCGGGGACAGCTATCCACTTT	CASSLSSGTAIHF
.	.	TRBV7-9	TRBJ1-2	TGTGCCAGCAGCGGAAGCTTAAGGCACAGGGCCAACTATGGCTACACCTTC	CASSGSLRHRANYGYTF
.	TRBD2	TRBV9	TRBJ2-5	TGTGCCAGCAGCCCTAGGCTTGTTAGCGGGGGGGCAGGGGAGACCCAGTACTTC	CASSPRLVSGGAGETQYF
.	.	TRBV7-9	TRBJ1-5	TGTGCCAGCAGCCTCACAGGGCGGCAGCCCCAGCATTTT	CASSLTGRQPQHF
.	.	TRBV29-1	TRBJ1-3	TGCAGCGTCGCACCTTGGGACGGTGGAAACACCATATATTTT	CSVAPWDGGNTIYF
.	TRBD1	TRBV7-2	TRBJ1-5	TGTGCCAGCAGCTCCAGGGGGAGAAATCAGCCCCAGCATTTT	CASSSRGRNQPQHF
.	.	TRBV18	TRBJ1-6	TGTGCCAGCTCACCAGTGGCCCTCAGGGGAAGCTCCTATAATTCACCCCTCCACTTT	CASSPVALRGSSYNSPLHF
once	TRBD2	TRBV11-3	TRBJ2-2	TGTGCCAGCAGCCCCCTCGGGAGGGGCACCGGGGAGCTGTTTTTT	CASSPLGRGTGELFF
.	.	TRBV7-2	TRBJ1-1	TGTGCCAGCAGCTCCGGTCGGATGAACACTGAAGCTTTCTTT	CASSSGRMNTEAFF
once	.	TRBV7-2	TRBJ1-1	TGTGCCAGCAGCTCAAACAGGGTTGGAACTGAAGCTTTCTTT	CASSSNRVGTEAFF